This T cell receptor beta chain emerged from a study of blood T cell repertoires in COVID-19 (TCRdb year 2020). Background for the entire study: Samples covering the acute and convalescent phases of COVID-19 were provided by collaborators in the United States, Italy and Spain. Samples were obtained from the ongoing ImmuneRACE study (first 160 participants) and from 1,254 subjects provided by 6 global collaborators. The sample metadata nearly always contained a de-identified subject ID, COVID-19 status, age in years and sex. The prospective study material was composed of cDNA or gDNA derived from T cells, B-cell-depleted T cells, or PBMCs. The dataset comprised deeply sampled blood TCRbeta repertoires from subjects exposed to, actively infected with, or recovered from COVID-19. Where HLA class I and class II types were available, the types were taken from metadata supplied by the sample provider, not from assay-based typing. A freely available public database, intended as a resource for researchers studying the immune response to SARS-CoV-2, is where the repertoires were released.

A second Seattle source provided samples from volunteer blood donors who had recovered from COVID-19. Each collaborating institution followed its own protocols to collect whole blood in K2EDTA tubes. Collaborator samples were shipped for TCRbeta analysis as frozen whole blood, isolated PBMCs, or DNA extracted from either sample type. The immunoSEQ Assay, a bias-controlled multiplex PCR, was used to amplify TCRbeta CDR3 regions from genomic DNA. The paper's processing steps were these. Within the assay, amplification of reference gene primers was used to estimate how many nucleated cells each sample contained. To quantify the absolute abundance of each unique TCRbeta CDR3 rearrangement, sequence reads were collapsed and filtered. For each sample, productive Simpson clonality was calculated as the square root of Simpson's diversity index across productive rearrangements. The clones in this table, taken by TCRdb from immuneACCESS, are in-frame only. Not every clone is retained; where verified, under half of the shortfall comes from an unresolved V gene, and the cause of the rest is unknown. V and J calls plus clone size are reproduced from that table; the DNA served to infer D and trimming. This sample lists 200,000 to 250,000 clones; about 88% were detected once. The ten largest make up 2% to 2.5% of the sample.

With regard to this clone: The antigen it recognizes is unknown. It has no much larger one-base neighbor in the sample; base qualities were not kept.

General conclusions and limits of the study: The amount of clinical and demographic metadata varied by source and participant and was provided uncurated.

Sequencing was done on a sample of peripheral blood. The TCR comes from a woman between 40 and 50 years old who had recovered from COVID-19.

The nucleotide sequence is given as TGTGCCAGCAGCTTATTGGTCCGGTCGGAGACCCAGTACTTC. Its translation reads: CASSLLVRSETQYF. Recombination joined TRBV7-8 with TRBJ2-5; no D gene is confidently identified. The germline V gene provides CDR1 SGHVS and CDR2 FQNEAQ. The CDR3 holds 14 amino acids from the cysteine to the phenylalanine. The CDR3 DNA has 42 bases and is translated from base 1. V gives up 2 bases and J gives up 5 bases, and the segment between their germline ends measures 12 bases. Beyond the CDR3, the reference TRBV7-8 and TRBJ2-5 genes provide the residues; the full variable domain reads: GAGVSQSPRYKVAKRGQDVALRCDPISGHVSLFWYQQALGQGPEFLTYFQNEAQLDKSGLPSDRFFAERPEGSVSTLKIQRTQQEDSAVYLCASSLLVRSETQYFGPGTRLLVL.